Presented here are 13 T cell receptor beta chains from one specimen sequenced in a study of blood T cell repertoires in COVID-19. Profiled with immunoSEQ multiplex PCR; TCRdb holds only in-frame clones, not every one. Here the sample spans some 250,000 clones, 82% being singletons. Sequenced input: peripheral blood. These receptors were taken from an older woman with active or convalescent COVID-19.

The V gene is TRBV27, the J gene TRBJ2-7; TRBD2 is a possible D gene (5 bases). The CDR3 is made up of 15 amino acids. V lost 4 bases and J 1 base, leaving 14 bases between the germline ends. The germline V gene has CDR1 MNHEY and CDR2 SMNVEV (reference sequence). CDR3 sequence reads: CASSSAGAGSYEQYF. CDR3 nucleotides: TGTGCCAGCAGTTCTGCGGGTGCTGGGTCCTACGAGCAGTACTTC.

V is TRBV7-9 and J is TRBJ1-1, with 9 bases that match TRBD1. Germline V gene sequence: CDR1 SEHNR, CDR2 FQNEAQ (reference sequence). This CDR3 is 14 amino acids long. The junction had 6 bases not matched to a gene; V was cut back by 6 bases and J by 4 bases. The CDR3 nucleotides read TGTGCCAGCAGTCGACAGGGGGGAAGCACTGAAGCTTTCTTT. Translated: CASSRQGGSTEAFF.

The count of this clone is one. The rearrangement uses TRBV9 and TRBJ2-3; 9 bases are a match to TRBD2. This CDR3 region has 14 residues. The germline gives CDR1 SGDLS, CDR2 YYNGEE. Trimming cost V 4 bases and J 4 bases; bases outside gene matches: 4. The CDR3 DNA reads as TGTGCCAGCAGCCCCAGACTAGCGGCAGATACGCAGTATTTT. This gives the protein CASSPRLAADTQYF. Filled out from reference TRBV9 and TRBJ2-3, the complete variable domain reads DSGVTQTPKHLITATGQRVTLRCSPRSGDLSVYWYQQSLDQGLQFLIQYYNGEERAKGNILERFSAQQFPDLHSELNLSSLELGDSALYFCASSPRLAADTQYFGPGTRLTVL.

This CDR3 is CASTSDSSYNSPLHF. The CDR3 DNA reads TGTGCCAGTACCTCCGACAGCTCCTATAATTCACCCCTCCACTTT. This sequence joins TRBV19 and TRBJ1-6, with a possible D match to TRBD1 (5 bases). Germline CDR1 reads LNHDA; CDR2 reads SQIVND (reference sequence). Trimming cost V 7 bases and J 0 bases, with 10 bases left between them. The CDR3 covers 15 residues.

This sequence joins TRBV6-2 or TRBV6-3 and TRBJ2-1, with TRBD2 identical over 7 bases. With V trimmed by 5 bases and J by 9 bases, 13 bases remained unmatched. In germline, CDR1 is MNHEY, CDR2 SVGEGT. The CDR3 sequence is 15 residues long. The CDR3 loop reads CASSPRFSGSFEQFF. In DNA form, the CDR3 reads TGTGCCAGCAGTCCCAGGTTTAGCGGGTCTTTTGAGCAGTTCTTC.

The gene calls are TRBV3-1 (or the pseudogene TRBV3-2) and TRBJ2-3; 8 bases are shared with TRBD2. Germline CDR1 and CDR2: LGHDT and YNNKEL (reference sequence). With 2 bases clipped from V and 7 bases from J, the junction kept 11 bases outside the gene matches. The CDR3 sequence is 16 residues long. CDR3 in DNA: TGTGCCAGCAGCCAAATGCGGGGGGCTCAGCGATATACGCAGTATTTT. Its protein product is CASSQMRGAQRYTQYF.

The J gene is TRBJ2-7, the V gene TRBV24-1; TRBD1 aligns across 7 bases. The CDR3 is 16 residues long. The V gene's germline CDR1 is KGHDR and CDR2 SFDVKD. Unmatched junction bases numbered 8, after V lost 1 base and J lost 3 bases. Written as DNA, the CDR3 is TGTGCCACCAGTGATTTCCTCCAGGGGGTGGACTACGAGCAGTACTTC. Translation: CATSDFLQGVDYEQYF.

The chain has TRBV6-4 and TRBJ2-2; D gene ambiguous. Trimming took off 2 bases at V and 2 bases at J, with 3 bases between the two ends. In germline, CDR1 is MRHNA, CDR2 SNTAGT. The CDR3 runs to 13 residues. This CDR3 is CASSDPNTGELFF. CDR3 nucleotide sequence: TGTGCCAGCAGTGACCCTAACACCGGGGAGCTGTTTTTT.

V gene TRBV28 combines with J gene TRBJ2-2, with 8 bases that match TRBD1. V was pared by 7 bases and J by 1 base, with 14 bases of the junction left unmatched. Germline CDR1 MDHEN, CDR2 SYDVKM. This CDR3 region has 18 residues. CDR3: CASTSRTGTGQNTGELFF. CDR3 nucleotide sequence: TGTGCCAGCACTTCACGAACGGGGACAGGCCAGAACACCGGGGAGCTGTTTTTT.

This rearrangement joins TRBV30 to TRBJ2-3; 12 nucleotides line up with TRBD2. In germline, CDR1 is GTSNPN, CDR2 SVGIG (reference sequence). Trimming cost V 8 bases and J 6 bases; bases outside gene matches: 9. CDR3 length: 14 amino acids. The chain's CDR3 is CATTSGGLGDTQYF. The CDR3 DNA reads as TGTGCCACCACTAGCGGGGGGCTCGGCGATACGCAGTATTTT.

The rearrangement joins TRBV2 to TRBJ2-2; D uncertain. The V and J ends lost 7 bases and 7 bases respectively, with 22 bases between them. This CDR3 is built from 16 residues. Germline CDR1 is SNHLY and CDR2 is FYNNEI. Here the CDR3 reads CASKALTDERSGELFF. The CDR3 bases are TGTGCCAGCAAAGCTCTGACGGATGAACGGAGCGGGGAGCTGTTTTTT.

As DNA, the CDR3 is TGTGCCAGCAGCCCCCGGACAGGGACCTCCCAAAACATTCAGTACTTC. Translation gives CASSPRTGTSQNIQYF. The rearrangement uses TRBV16 and TRBJ2-4, with 8 bases matching TRBD1. This CDR3 has 16 residues. CDR1 is KGHSY and CDR2 is FQNENV in the germline V gene. The J segment lost 5 bases and the V segment lost 4 bases, leaving 10 bases of the junction unmatched.

This chain uses TRBV12-3 or TRBV12-4 with TRBJ1-5; no definite D call. V lost 6 bases to trimming and J lost 0 bases, with 6 bases between them. This CDR3 has 13 residues. The CDR3 DNA sequence: TGTGCCAGCAGCCTCAGTAGCAATCAGCCCCAGCATTTT. Its translation: CASSLSSNQPQHF.